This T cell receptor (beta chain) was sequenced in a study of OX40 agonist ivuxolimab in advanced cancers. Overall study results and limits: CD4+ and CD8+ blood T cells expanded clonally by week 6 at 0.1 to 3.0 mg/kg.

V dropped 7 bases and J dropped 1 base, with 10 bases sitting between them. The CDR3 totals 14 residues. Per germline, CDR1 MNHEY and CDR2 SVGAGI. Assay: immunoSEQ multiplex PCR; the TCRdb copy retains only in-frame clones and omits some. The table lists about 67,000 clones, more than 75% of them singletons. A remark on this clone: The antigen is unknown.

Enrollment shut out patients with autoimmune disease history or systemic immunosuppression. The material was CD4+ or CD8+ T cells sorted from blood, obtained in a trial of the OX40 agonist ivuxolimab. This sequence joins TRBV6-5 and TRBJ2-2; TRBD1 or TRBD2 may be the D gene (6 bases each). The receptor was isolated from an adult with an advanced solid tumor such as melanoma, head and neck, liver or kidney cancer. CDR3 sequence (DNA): TGTGCCAGCAAAAGGGGGGTGAACACCGGGGAGCTGTTTTTT. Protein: CASKRGVNTGELFF.